The following is a T cell receptor (beta chain) sequence with its context. The antigen remains unidentified. This specimen comes from a study of monozygotic twins with inflammatory bowel disease. Every single donor had a roughly 2.5 ml blood sample drawn. Investigators pulled total RNA out of whole blood and did not sort T cells. Regarding the study as a whole: IBD patients carried less diverse TCRbeta repertoires (inverse Simpson) than healthy co-twins. Patient repertoires may carry noise from differing immunosuppressive treatments.

After re-calling the 5' RACE reads, TCRdb lists one entry per CDR3 protein, DNA absent. This sample's table has fewer than 450,000 distinct CDR3 sequences. The source material was blood. The receptor was isolated from a human donor with ulcerative colitis or Crohn's disease, or a healthy co-twin of an affected twin (not recorded which).

CDR3 sequence reads: CASSFGQALSYEQYF. The gene calls are TRBV4-1 and TRBJ2-7; TCRdb proposes TRBD1, but this gene call is untestable without DNA. CDR1 and CDR2 from the germline V gene are MGHRA and YSYEKL. The CDR3 extends over 15 amino acids.